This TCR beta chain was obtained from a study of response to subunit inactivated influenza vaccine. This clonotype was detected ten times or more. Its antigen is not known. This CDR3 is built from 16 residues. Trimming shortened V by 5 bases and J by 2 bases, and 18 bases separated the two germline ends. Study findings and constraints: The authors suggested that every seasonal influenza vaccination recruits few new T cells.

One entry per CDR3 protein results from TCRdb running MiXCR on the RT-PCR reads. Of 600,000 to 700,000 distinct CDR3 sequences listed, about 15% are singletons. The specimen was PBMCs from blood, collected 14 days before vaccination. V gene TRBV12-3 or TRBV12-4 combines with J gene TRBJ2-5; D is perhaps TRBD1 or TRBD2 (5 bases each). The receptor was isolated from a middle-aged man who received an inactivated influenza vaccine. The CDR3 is CASSDRDPGLQETQYF. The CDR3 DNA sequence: TGTGCCAGCAGTGACCGGGACCCGGGGCTTCAAGAGACCCAGTACTTC.